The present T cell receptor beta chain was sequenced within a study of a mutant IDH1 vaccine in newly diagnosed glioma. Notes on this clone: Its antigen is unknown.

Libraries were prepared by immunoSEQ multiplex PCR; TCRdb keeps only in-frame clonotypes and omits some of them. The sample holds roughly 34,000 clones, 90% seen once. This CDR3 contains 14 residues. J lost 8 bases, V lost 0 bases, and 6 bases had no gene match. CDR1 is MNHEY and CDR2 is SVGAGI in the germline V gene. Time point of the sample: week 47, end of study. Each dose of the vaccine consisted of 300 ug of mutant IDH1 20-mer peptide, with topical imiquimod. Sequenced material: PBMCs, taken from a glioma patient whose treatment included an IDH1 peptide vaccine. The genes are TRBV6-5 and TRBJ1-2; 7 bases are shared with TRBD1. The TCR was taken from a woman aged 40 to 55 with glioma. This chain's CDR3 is CASSYSEGAGGYTF. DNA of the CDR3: TGTGCCAGCAGTTACTCAGAGGGGGCGGGGGGCTACACCTTC.